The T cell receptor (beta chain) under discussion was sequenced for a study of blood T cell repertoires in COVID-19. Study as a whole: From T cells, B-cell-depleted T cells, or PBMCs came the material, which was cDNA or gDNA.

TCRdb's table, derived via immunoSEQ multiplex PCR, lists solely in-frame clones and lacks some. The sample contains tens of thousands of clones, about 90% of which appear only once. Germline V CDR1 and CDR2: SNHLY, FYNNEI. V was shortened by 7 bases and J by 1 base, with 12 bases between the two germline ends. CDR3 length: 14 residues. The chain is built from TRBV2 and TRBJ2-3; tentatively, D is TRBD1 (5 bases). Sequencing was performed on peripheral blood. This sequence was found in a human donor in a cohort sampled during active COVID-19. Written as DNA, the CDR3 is TGTGCCAGCATACCAGGGTTCGGCACAGATACGCAGTATTTT. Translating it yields CASIPGFGTDTQYF.